These 3 T cell receptor beta chains came from one sample sequenced in a study of Ad26.COV2.S vaccination and SARS-CoV-2 variants. Treatment indicated: roughly 19 received Ad26.COV2.S at low or high dose, single or two shots; 5 received placebo; per-sample allocation not given. Sampling was performed 63 days after the first vaccine or placebo injection. Sequenced by immunoSEQ multiplex PCR; TCRdb stores in-frame clones only, minus some. The repertoire includes around 320,000 clones, about 86% of them detected once, and 1.9% sits in the top ten. Specimen: peripheral blood, collected in a trial of Ad26.COV2.S vaccine versus placebo. The receptor set was obtained from a person between 18 and 65 years old who received the Ad26.COV2.S COVID-19 vaccine or a placebo.

The table lists this clone with a few counts. The rearrangement links TRBV5-6 to TRBJ2-7; D unresolved. The CDR3 runs 12 residues. Trimming left V 3 bases short and J 5 bases short, with 9 bases between. Germline V gene lookup returns CDR1 SGHDT and CDR2 YYEEEE. As DNA, the CDR3 is TGTGCCAGCAGCTGGTTCGGCGACGAGCAGTACTTC. This sequence encodes CASSWFGDEQYF.

V and J are TRBV3-1 (or the pseudogene TRBV3-2) and TRBJ2-7, with a weak D call TRBD1 (6 bases). Germline loops: CDR1 LGHDT, CDR2 YNNKEL (reference sequence). This CDR3 contains 16 residues. V was cut by 1 base and J by 6 bases, with 19 bases left in between. The CDR3 protein is CASSQAGELSETEQYF. The DNA for the CDR3 is TGTGCCAGCAGCCAAGCAGGGGAGTTAAGCGAAACCGAGCAGTACTTC.

The gene calls are TRBV7-9 and TRBJ1-1, with 9 bases identical to TRBD1. This CDR3 contains 14 residues. Germline assignment: CDR1 SEHNR and CDR2 FQNEAQ (reference sequence). V lost 1 base, J lost 7 bases, and 4 bases stayed unmatched. This CDR3 is CASSLGDRDGEAFF. Written as DNA, the CDR3 is TGTGCCAGCAGCTTAGGGGACAGGGATGGTGAAGCTTTCTTT.